One T cell receptor beta chain is described in this entry. Its antigen is unknown. CDR3 length equals 15 residues. The germline gives CDR1 LNHNV, CDR2 YYDKDF (reference sequence). The V end lost 0 bases, the J end lost 4 bases, and 12 bases lay between the germline ends. The study ran its PCR with 60 Vbeta and 13 Jbeta primers. Clones were sequenced by immunoSEQ multiplex PCR, and TCRdb holds only the in-frame ones, with some missing. The table has some 130,000 clones, about 71% seen once. The entry originates in a study of cytomegalovirus exposure and HLA in healthy donors. Whole-study context: Counted in an early data release were approximately 80 million unique TCRs from HLA-typed donors. Study outcomes and limitations: CMV serostatus alone was available as immune exposure information. Within the data, a cluster of highly shared sequence variants was likely a sequencing artifact. The study carried out a later analysis of TCR beta sequences. It associated approximately 16,000 of them with specific HLA alleles at a false discovery rate of 0.05.

The TCR comes from a woman aged 60 to 75 in good health and CMV-seropositive. The sample taken for sequencing was PBMCs. The chain couples TRBV15 to TRBJ1-1; D is undetermined. The CDR3 bases are TGTGCCACCAGCAGAGATGGTGGGAGCTCCACTGAAGCTTTCTTT. Protein sequence: CATSRDGGSSTEAFF.